This entry concerns a single T cell receptor (beta chain). The source of the sample is a study of blood T cell repertoires in COVID-19. Study summary: The United States, Italy and Spain provided the acute and convalescent COVID-19 samples. The analysed material was cDNA or gDNA that came from T cells, B-cell-depleted T cells, or PBMCs.

Germline values: CDR1 SGHRS, CDR2 YFSETQ. V lost 5 bases, J lost 5 bases, and 12 bases stayed unmatched. The CDR3 contains 15 residues. As originally analysed: It was from reference gene primer amplification that nucleated cell counts were estimated. Clones were sequenced by immunoSEQ multiplex PCR, and TCRdb holds only the in-frame ones, with some missing. For V, J and clone size, that table is used; D and trimming come from the DNA. The data hold about 260,000 clones, with 88% observed a single time. The sequence was collected from a man aged 60-69 years who had recovered from COVID-19. What was sequenced was peripheral blood. The J gene is TRBJ1-1, the V gene TRBV5-1, with 7 nucleotides matching TRBD1. The CDR3 here is CASRRNPGTETEAFF. CDR3 coding DNA: TGCGCCAGCAGGCGTAACCCCGGGACAGAGACTGAAGCTTTCTTT. The complete variable domain, with remaining parts taken from reference TRBV5-1 and TRBJ1-1, reads KAGVTQTPRYLIKTRGQQVTLSCSPISGHRSVSWYQQTPGQGLQFLFEYFSETQRNKGNFPGRFSGRQFSNSRSEMNVSTLELGDSALYLCASRRNPGTETEAFFGQGTRLTVV.